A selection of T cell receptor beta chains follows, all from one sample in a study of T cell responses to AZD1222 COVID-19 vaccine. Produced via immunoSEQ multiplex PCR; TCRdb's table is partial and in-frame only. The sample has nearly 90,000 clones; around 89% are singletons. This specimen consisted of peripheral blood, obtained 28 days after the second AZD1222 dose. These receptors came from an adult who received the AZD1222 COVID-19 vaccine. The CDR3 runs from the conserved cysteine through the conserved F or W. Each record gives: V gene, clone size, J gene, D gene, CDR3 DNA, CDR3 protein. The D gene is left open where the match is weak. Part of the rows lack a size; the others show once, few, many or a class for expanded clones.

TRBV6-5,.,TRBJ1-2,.,TGTGCCAGCACCCTTTTGCAGCCCTATGGCTACACCTTC,CASTLLQPYGYTF
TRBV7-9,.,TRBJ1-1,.,TGTGCCAGCAGCTTAAGGGCGTTAGGCACTGAAGCTTTCTTT,CASSLRALGTEAFF
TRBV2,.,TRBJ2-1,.,TGTGCCAGCAGTGCTGGACCGTCAGGTGAGCAGTTCTTC,CASSAGPSGEQFF
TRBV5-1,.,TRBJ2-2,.,TGCGCCACCCGAGGTTTGGGCAGGGAAAGACCCGGGGAGCTGTTTTTT,CATRGLGRERPGELFF
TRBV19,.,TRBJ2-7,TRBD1,TGTGCCAGTAGTGCCCGGACAGGGGGCCGGGGGGAGCAGTACTTC,CASSARTGGRGEQYF
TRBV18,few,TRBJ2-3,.,TGTGCCAGCTCACCACGAGAGGGGCCGCAAGATACGCAGTATTTT,CASSPREGPQDTQYF
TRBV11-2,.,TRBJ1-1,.,TGTGCCAGCAGCTTATGGGACGGACGGTCCGCTTTCTTT,CASSLWDGRSAFF
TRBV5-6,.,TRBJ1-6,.,TGTGCCAGCAGCTTTCGGAGTTTCTCCTATAATTCACCCCTCCACTTT,CASSFRSFSYNSPLHF
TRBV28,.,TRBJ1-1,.,TGTGCCAGCAGACTCAGGGGCGTGAACGAAGCTTTCTTT,CASRLRGVNEAFF
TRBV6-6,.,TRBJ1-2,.,TGTGCCAGCATATTGACGGGGGACTATGGCTACACCTTC,CASILTGDYGYTF
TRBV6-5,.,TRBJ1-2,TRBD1,TGTGCCACGCAACAGGGGGCACGGGACTATGGCTACACCTTC,CATQQGARDYGYTF
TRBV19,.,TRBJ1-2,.,TGTGCCAGTAGTGAGGCAGGAACCTATGGCTACACCTTC,CASSEAGTYGYTF
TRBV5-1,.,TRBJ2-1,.,TGCGCCAGCAGCTACGGATCGTACTCCTACAATGAGCAGTTCTTC,CASSYGSYSYNEQFF
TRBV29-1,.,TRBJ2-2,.,TGCAGCGTTATCGTGCGTGTTGGGGACGACACCGGGGAGCTGTTTTTT,CSVIVRVGDDTGELFF
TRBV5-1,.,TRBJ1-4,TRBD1,TGCGCCAGCAGCCGACAGGGGACCCTTAATGAAAAACTGTTTTTT,CASSRQGTLNEKLFF
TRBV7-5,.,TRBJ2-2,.,TGTGCCAGAAGCTTATCGCTAGCGGGGGGGCAACACGGGGAGCTGTTTTTT,CARSLSLAGGQHGELFF
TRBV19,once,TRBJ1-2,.,TGTGCCATTGATGGGACGGAACGCAAAGCTAACTATGGCTACACCTTC,CAIDGTERKANYGYTF
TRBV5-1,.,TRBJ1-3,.,TGCGCCAGCAGCTTGGGGGGCCACTCTGGAAACACCATATATTTT,CASSLGGHSGNTIYF
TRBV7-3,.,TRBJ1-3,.,TGTGCCAGCAGCTCAGGACAGTCCTCTGGAAACACCATATATTTT,CASSSGQSSGNTIYF
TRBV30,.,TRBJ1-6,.,TGTGCCTGGAGTGTTGGGACTTCCAATTCACCCCTCCACTTT,CAWSVGTSNSPLHF
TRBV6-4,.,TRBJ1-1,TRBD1,TGTGCCAGCAGTGACCAGCAGGGGGCTGAAGCTTTCTTT,CASSDQQGAEAFF
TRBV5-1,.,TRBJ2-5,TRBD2,TGCGCCAGCAGCTTGGCCGGGGGGTACCAAGAGACCCAGTACTTC,CASSLAGGYQETQYF
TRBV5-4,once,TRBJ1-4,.,TGTGCCAGCAGCTTGAAACTGGGGAGTGAAAAACTGTTTTTT,CASSLKLGSEKLFF
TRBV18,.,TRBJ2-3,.,TGTGCCAGCTCACCACAACAGGAAGATACGCAGTATTTT,CASSPQQEDTQYF
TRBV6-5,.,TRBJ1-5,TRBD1,TGTGCCAGCAGGACAGGGGACCAGCCCCAGCATTTT,CASRTGDQPQHF
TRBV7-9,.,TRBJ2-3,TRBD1,TGTGCCACCCAAACAGGGGTCGGGTACACAGATACGCAGTATTTT,CATQTGVGYTDTQYF
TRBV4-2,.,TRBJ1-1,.,TGTGCCAGCAGCCAAGCCGGTTGGGAGTCAGGGACTGAAGCTTTCTTT,CASSQAGWESGTEAFF
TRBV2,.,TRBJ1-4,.,TGTGCCAGCAATGCAAATGAAAAACTGTTTTTT,CASNANEKLFF
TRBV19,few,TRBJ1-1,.,TGTGCCAGTAGTACCCCGGGGGGGCTTAAAGCTTTCTTT,CASSTPGGLKAFF
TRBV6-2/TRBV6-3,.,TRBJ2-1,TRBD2,TGTGCCAGCAGTCCACCTCGACTAGCGGGGGGGAAAAATGAGCAGTTCTTC,CASSPPRLAGGKNEQFF
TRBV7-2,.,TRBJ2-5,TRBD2,TGTGCCAGCAGCTACGGGAGGGTCGAGACCCAGTACTTC,CASSYGRVETQYF
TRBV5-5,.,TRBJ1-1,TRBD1,TGTGCCAGCAGCTCCTTCGGACAGGGCAAGAACACTGAAGCTTTCTTT,CASSSFGQGKNTEAFF
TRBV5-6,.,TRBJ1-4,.,TGTGCCAGCAGCTTGGCAGGGACTAATGAAAAACTGTTTTTT,CASSLAGTNEKLFF
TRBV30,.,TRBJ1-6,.,TGTGCCTGGAGTGGGGACATTTATAATTCACCCCTCCACTTT,CAWSGDIYNSPLHF
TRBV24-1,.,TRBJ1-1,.,TGTGCCACCAGTGGGCCCCAGCCGAACACTGAAGCTTTCTTT,CATSGPQPNTEAFF
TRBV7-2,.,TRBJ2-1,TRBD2,TGTGCCAGCAGCAATAGCGGGGGGGGTAGTGAGCAGTTCTTC,CASSNSGGGSEQFF
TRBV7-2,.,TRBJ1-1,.,TGTGCCAGCAGCTTATCCCCCTCCATTCTGGGGGTCGCTTTCTTT,CASSLSPSILGVAFF
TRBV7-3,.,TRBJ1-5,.,TGTGCCAGCAGCTTAAACGGTCAAGTGGGTCAGCCCCAGCATTTT,CASSLNGQVGQPQHF
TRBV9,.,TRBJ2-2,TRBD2,TGTGCCAGCAGCGTCACCCAGCGGGGGTACACCGGGGAGCTGTTTTTT,CASSVTQRGYTGELFF
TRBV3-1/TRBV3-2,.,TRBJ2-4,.,TGTGCCAGCAGCCAAGGGTACGGGATTCAGTACTTC,CASSQGYGIQYF
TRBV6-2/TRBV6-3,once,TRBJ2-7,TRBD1,TGTGCCAGCAGTTGGGGACAGGGGGCGGTCTACGAGCAGTACTTC,CASSWGQGAVYEQYF
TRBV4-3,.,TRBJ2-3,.,TGCGCCAGCAGCCAAGATGGGCACAGACAAGAAACAGATACGCAGTATTTT,CASSQDGHRQETDTQYF
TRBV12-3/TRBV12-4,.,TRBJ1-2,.,TGTGCCAGCAGCTCAGGACTCCGTGGCTACACCTTC,CASSSGLRGYTF
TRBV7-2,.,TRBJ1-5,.,TGTGCCAGCAGCTTGAGACAGACTAATCAGCCCCAGCATTTT,CASSLRQTNQPQHF
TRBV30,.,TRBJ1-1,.,TGTGCCGAGAGTGGGGAGCCGAACACTGAAGCTTTCTTT,CAESGEPNTEAFF
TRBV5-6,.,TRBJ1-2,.,TGTGCCAGCAGCTTGGTTGGCAGTAATGAGTATGGCTACACCTTC,CASSLVGSNEYGYTF
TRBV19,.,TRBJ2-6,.,TGTGCCAGTAGTATTCACCGCTCTGGGGCCAACGTCCTGACTTTC,CASSIHRSGANVLTF
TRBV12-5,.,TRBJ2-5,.,TGTGCTAGTGGTTTGACCATACAAGAGACCCAGTACTTC,CASGLTIQETQYF
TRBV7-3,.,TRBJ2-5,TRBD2,TGTGCCAGCAGCTTAGAGCGGGGGGGTTACCAAGAGACCCAGTACTTC,CASSLERGGYQETQYF
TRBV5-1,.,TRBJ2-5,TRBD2,TGCGCCAGCAGCTTGGACTTAGCGGGGTTGCACTTC,CASSLDLAGLHF
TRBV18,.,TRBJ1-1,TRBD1,TGTGCCAGCTCACCCCCTGACAGGGTCACTGAAGCTTTCTTT,CASSPPDRVTEAFF
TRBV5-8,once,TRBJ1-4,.,TGTGCCAGCAGCTTTAACAGGATGGGTGCAACTAATGAAAAACTGTTTTTT,CASSFNRMGATNEKLFF
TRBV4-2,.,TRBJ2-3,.,TGTGCCAGCAGCCAAGATCTATTCAGTAGCACAGATACGCAGTATTTT,CASSQDLFSSTDTQYF
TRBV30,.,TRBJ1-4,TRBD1,TGTGCCTGGAGAGCCGGGACAGGGAATGAAAAACTGTTTTTT,CAWRAGTGNEKLFF
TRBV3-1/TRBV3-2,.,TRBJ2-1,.,TGTGCCAGCAGCCTGGGCGCGAGCAATGAGCAGTTCTTC,CASSLGASNEQFF
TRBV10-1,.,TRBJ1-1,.,TGCGCCAGCAGTGACCATCGAGCGGGGAACACTGAAGCTTTCTTT,CASSDHRAGNTEAFF
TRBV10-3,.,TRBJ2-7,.,TGTGCCATCAGTGGCGGGACCTTGTTTCGCTACGAGCAGTACTTC,CAISGGTLFRYEQYF